A selection of T cell receptor beta chains follows, all from one sample in a study of blood T cell repertoires in COVID-19. Measured with immunoSEQ multiplex PCR; TCRdb has only the in-frame clones, and not every one. Of roughly 400,000 clones in the sample, 87% are singletons; the top ten hold 2% to 2.5%. Source material: peripheral blood. The receptors come from an older woman with COVID-19, enrolled during active disease. CDR3s include the opening cysteine and the closing phenylalanine or tryptophan. Each record gives: J gene, D gene, V gene, CDR3 protein, CDR3 DNA. A D gene is named only where the DNA matches it firmly.

j_call: TRBJ1-4
d_call: TRBD1
v_call: TRBV29-1
cdr3_aa: CSGTGGPNEKLFF
cdr3_nt: TGCAGCGGTACAGGGGGCCCTAATGAAAAACTGTTTTTT

j_call: TRBJ2-2
d_call: TRBD1
v_call: TRBV11-1
cdr3_aa: CASSFFGQVNTGELFF
cdr3_nt: TGTGCCAGCAGCTTTTTCGGACAGGTGAACACCGGGGAGCTGTTTTTT

j_call: TRBJ1-4
d_call: TRBD1
v_call: TRBV18
cdr3_aa: CASSYGQATNEKLFF
cdr3_nt: TGTGCCAGCTCATACGGACAGGCAACTAATGAAAAACTGTTTTTT

j_call: TRBJ2-3
d_call: -
v_call: TRBV5-6
cdr3_aa: CASSLTGTDTQYF
cdr3_nt: TGTGCCAGCAGCCTAACAGGGACAGATACGCAGTATTTT

j_call: TRBJ2-3
d_call: TRBD2
v_call: TRBV5-3
cdr3_aa: CARSSASGGHTQYF
cdr3_nt: TGTGCCAGAAGCTCCGCTAGCGGGGGGCATACGCAGTATTTT

j_call: TRBJ2-1
d_call: -
v_call: TRBV7-8
cdr3_aa: CASHHSFSSYNEQFF
cdr3_nt: TGTGCCAGCCATCACAGCTTCAGCTCCTACAATGAGCAGTTCTTC

j_call: TRBJ1-6
d_call: -
v_call: TRBV27
cdr3_aa: CASSPSYSDSPLHF
cdr3_nt: TGTGCCAGCAGTCCCTCTTACAGTGATTCACCCCTCCACTTT

j_call: TRBJ1-2
d_call: -
v_call: TRBV10-3
cdr3_aa: CAIRTRQLESGKGYTF
cdr3_nt: TGTGCCATCAGGACGAGACAGTTAGAGAGTGGTAAAGGCTACACCTTC

j_call: TRBJ2-3
d_call: TRBD2
v_call: TRBV11-2
cdr3_aa: CASSFPIVAGEYTDTQYF
cdr3_nt: TGTGCCAGCAGCTTCCCCATTGTTGCGGGGGAGTACACAGATACGCAGTATTTT

j_call: TRBJ2-1
d_call: TRBD2
v_call: TRBV11-2
cdr3_aa: CASSLGSILAGGYSEQFF
cdr3_nt: TGTGCCAGCAGCTTAGGCTCGATACTAGCGGGGGGTTACAGTGAGCAGTTCTTC